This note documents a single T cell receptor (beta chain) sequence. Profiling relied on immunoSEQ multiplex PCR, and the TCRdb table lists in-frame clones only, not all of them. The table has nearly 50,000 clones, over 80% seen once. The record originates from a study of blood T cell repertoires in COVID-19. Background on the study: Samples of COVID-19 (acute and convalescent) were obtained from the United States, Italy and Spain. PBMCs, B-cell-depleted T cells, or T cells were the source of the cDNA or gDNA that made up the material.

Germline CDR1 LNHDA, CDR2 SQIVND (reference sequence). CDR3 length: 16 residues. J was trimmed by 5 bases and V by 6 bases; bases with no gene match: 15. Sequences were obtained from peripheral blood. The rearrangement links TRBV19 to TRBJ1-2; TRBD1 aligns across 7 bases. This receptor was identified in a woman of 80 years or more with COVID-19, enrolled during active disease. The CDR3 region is CASSSRFDRAFYGYTF. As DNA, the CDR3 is TGTGCCAGTAGCTCGCGTTTTGACAGGGCTTTTTATGGCTACACCTTC.